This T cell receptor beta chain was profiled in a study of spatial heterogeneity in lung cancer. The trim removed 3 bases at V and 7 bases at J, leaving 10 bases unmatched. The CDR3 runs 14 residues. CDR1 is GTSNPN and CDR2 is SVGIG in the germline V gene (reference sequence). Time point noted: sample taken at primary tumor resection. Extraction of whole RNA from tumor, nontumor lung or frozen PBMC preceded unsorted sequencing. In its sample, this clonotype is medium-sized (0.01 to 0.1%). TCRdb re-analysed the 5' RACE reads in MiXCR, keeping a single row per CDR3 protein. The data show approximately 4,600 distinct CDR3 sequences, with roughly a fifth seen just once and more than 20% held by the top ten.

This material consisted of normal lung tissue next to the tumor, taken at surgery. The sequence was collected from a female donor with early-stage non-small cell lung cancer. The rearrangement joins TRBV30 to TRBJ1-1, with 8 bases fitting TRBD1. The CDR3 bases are TGTGCCTGGAGGAGGACAGGGTATTTCGGTGAAGCTTTCTTT. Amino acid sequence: CAWRRTGYFGEAFF. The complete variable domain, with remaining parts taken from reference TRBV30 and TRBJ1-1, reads SQTIHQWPATLVQPVGSPLSLECTVEGTSNPNLYWYRQAAGRGLQLLFYSVGIGQISSEVPQNLSASRPQDRQFILSSKKLLLSDSGFYLCAWRRTGYFGEAFFGQGTRLTVV.